This T cell receptor (beta chain) was documented in a study of blood T cell repertoires in COVID-19. About the study: Collection of acute and convalescent COVID-19 samples took place in the United States, Italy and Spain. PBMCs, B-cell-depleted T cells, or T cells provided the cDNA or gDNA that made up the material.

As processed by the authors: The authors estimated nucleated cell counts from reference gene primer amplification. Clones were read by immunoSEQ multiplex PCR, and TCRdb kept only the in-frame ones, dropping some. V and J calls and clone size are copied from that table; D and trimming were computed from the DNA. The repertoire holds 55,000 to 85,000 clones, with 73% as singletons. The source of this sequence is a man aged 55 to 70 with acute or convalescent COVID-19. Sample: peripheral blood.

CDR3 region: CASSSGETMNTEAFF. In DNA form, the CDR3 reads TGTGCCAGCAGCTCAGGGGAGACGATGAACACTGAAGCTTTCTTT. The chain carries TRBV11-3 and TRBJ1-1; D is possibly TRBD1 (6 bases). This CDR3 is 15 amino acids long. V lost 4 bases, J lost 0 bases, and 12 bases lay in between. Germline-derived CDR1 and CDR2 are SGHNT and YENEEA.